These 32 T cell receptor beta chains were all obtained from the same sample, sequenced in a study of cytomegalovirus exposure and HLA in healthy donors. Vbeta (60) and Jbeta (13) primers were used in the PCR. TCRdb keeps only in-frame clones here, not all; method: immunoSEQ multiplex PCR. The table for this sample gives about 43,000 clones. The sequencing sample was made of PBMCs. The receptors derive from a woman under 40 in good health and CMV-seronegative.

The CDR3 spells CASSGAGYSNQPQHF. The CDR3 DNA follows: TGTGCCAGCAGTGGGGCAGGCTATAGCAATCAGCCCCAGCATTTT. The rearrangement links TRBV2 to TRBJ1-5; the D is unclear. The CDR3 is 15 amino acids. The V end lost 4 bases, the J end lost 0 bases, and 10 bases lay between the germline ends. Germline lookup yields CDR1 SNHLY and CDR2 FYNNEI.

The V gene is TRBV27, the J gene TRBJ2-2; 12 nucleotides match TRBD2. Germline values: CDR1 MNHEY, CDR2 SMNVEV (reference sequence). CDR3 length: 22 amino acids. V dropped 1 base and J dropped 6; count of bases not matched to a gene: 21. The CDR3 reads CASSLFIRRQTSGSGEPGELFF. The CDR3 DNA follows: TGTGCCAGCAGTTTATTTATTCGAAGACAGACTAGCGGGAGCGGGGAACCCGGGGAGCTGTTTTTT.

The rearrangement uses TRBV6-5 and TRBJ2-2; TRBD1 is a possible D gene (6 bases). Per germline, CDR1 MNHEY and CDR2 SVGAGI. The V gene lost 6 bases and the J gene lost 5 bases, with 16 bases spanning the gap. The CDR3 covers 15 residues. CDR3 residues: CASSPEGGSTGELFF. The CDR3 DNA reads TGTGCCAGCAGCCCGGAAGGGGGTTCAACCGGGGAGCTGTTTTTT.

The chain carries TRBV28 and TRBJ1-3; 7 nucleotides line up with TRBD1. CDR3 length equals 15 residues. From germline, CDR1 is MDHEN and CDR2 SYDVKM. With 5 bases clipped from V and 1 base from J, the junction kept 5 bases outside the gene matches. CDR3: CASSPAGGSGNTIYF. CDR3 nucleotide sequence: TGTGCCAGCAGTCCAGCAGGGGGGTCTGGAAACACCATATATTTT.

V gene TRBV5-1 combines with J gene TRBJ1-1, with 10 bases fitting TRBD1. The junction had 8 bases not matched to a gene; V was cut back by 4 bases and J by 5 bases. The CDR3 sequence is 15 residues long. CDR1 SGHRS and CDR2 YFSETQ come from the germline V gene. The CDR3 coding sequence is TGCGCCAGCAGCCCAGGGACAGGGGCTGGAACTGAAGCTTTCTTT. This encodes CASSPGTGAGTEAFF. Combining the CDR3 with reference TRBV5-1 and TRBJ1-1 gives the whole variable domain KAGVTQTPRYLIKTRGQQVTLSCSPISGHRSVSWYQQTPGQGLQFLFEYFSETQRNKGNFPGRFSGRQFSNSRSEMNVSTLELGDSALYLCASSPGTGAGTEAFFGQGTRLTVV.

The V and J genes are TRBV30 and TRBJ2-7, with 8 bases identical to TRBD1. J gave up 4 bases and V 0 bases, and 8 bases lay outside the gene matches. The CDR3 is 15 amino acids. Germline V gene lookup returns CDR1 GTSNPN and CDR2 SVGIG (reference sequence). CDR3 nucleotide sequence: TGTGCCTGGAGTGTTAGCCAAGACAGGGGTTACGAGCAGTACTTC. Amino acid sequence: CAWSVSQDRGYEQYF.

The chain carries TRBV27 and TRBJ2-5; 10 nucleotides align to TRBD2. With 5 bases clipped from V and 4 bases from J, the junction kept 7 bases outside the gene matches. Germline V gives CDR1 MNHEY, CDR2 SMNVEV (reference sequence). The CDR3 covers 15 residues. Here the CDR3 DNA reads TGTGCCAGCAGTCCGGGACTAGCGCGCGCAGAGACCCAGTACTTC. Translating it yields CASSPGLARAETQYF.

The V gene is TRBV19, the J gene TRBJ1-5; D might be TRBD1 (5 bases). Germline loops: CDR1 LNHDA, CDR2 SQIVND (reference sequence). The germline V and J ends were trimmed by 8 bases and 6 bases, with 17 bases remaining between them. This CDR3 comprises 14 residues. The CDR3 sequence: CASSHEAGLQPQHF. CDR3 DNA sequence: TGTGCCAGTTCCCATGAGGCAGGGCTTCAGCCCCAGCATTTT.

This chain connects TRBV9 to TRBJ1-1; 7 nucleotides match TRBD1. Trimming cost V 4 bases and J 3 bases; bases outside gene matches: 12. The CDR3 consists of 16 residues. Looked up from germline, CDR1 is SGDLS and CDR2 is YYNGEE. The CDR3 reads CASSKGAELPDTEAFF. The CDR3 nucleotides are TGTGCCAGCAGCAAGGGGGCAGAACTCCCGGACACTGAAGCTTTCTTT.

The V and J genes are TRBV5-1 and TRBJ2-7; TRBD2 matches at 9 bases. This CDR3 region has 14 residues. Germline V gene lookup returns CDR1 SGHRS and CDR2 YFSETQ. Unmatched junction bases numbered 5, after V lost 4 bases and J lost 3 bases. The CDR3 protein is CASSLSGSHYEQYF. The CDR3 DNA reads as TGCGCCAGCAGCCTTAGCGGGAGCCACTACGAGCAGTACTTC.

This chain uses TRBV6-5 with TRBJ1-5; TRBD1 is a possible D gene (6 bases). The germline V and J ends were trimmed by 4 bases and 6 bases, with 10 bases remaining between them. Germline loops: CDR1 MNHEY, CDR2 SVGAGI. The CDR3 length is 13 residues. The CDR3 nucleotides read TGTGCCAGCAGTTTCGCAGGGGCTCAGCCCCAGCATTTT. Encoded protein: CASSFAGAQPQHF.

Notes on this clone: Different DNA sequences within this sample yield the same CDR3. The V call is TRBV7-2, the J call TRBJ1-2; 7 nucleotides match TRBD1. There are 13 residues in the CDR3. The germline CDR1 and CDR2 sequences are SGHTA and FQGNSA. V lost 1 base and J lost 7; bases outside the gene matches: 3. CDR3 protein: CASSLGQGGGYTF. As DNA, the CDR3 is TGTGCCAGCAGCTTAGGGCAGGGGGGTGGCTACACCTTC.

The rearrangement joins TRBV14 to TRBJ2-3, with TRBD2 as a possible D gene (5 bases). Germline V gives CDR1 SGHDN, CDR2 FVKESK. V gave up 1 base and J gave up 7 bases, with 9 bases separating them. The CDR3 totals 13 residues. The CDR3 spells CASSQASGNTQYF. DNA for the CDR3: TGTGCCAGCAGCCAAGCATCGGGGAATACGCAGTATTTT. The full variable domain, with the rest looked up from reference TRBV14 and TRBJ2-3, is EAGVTQFPSHSVIEKGQTVTLRCDPISGHDNLYWYRRVMGKEIKFLLHFVKESKQDESGMPNNRFLAERTGGTYSTLKVQPAELEDSGVYFCASSQASGNTQYFGPGTRLTVL.

This chain joins TRBV6-5 and TRBJ2-7; 11 bases align to TRBD2. The CDR3 covers 13 residues. Germline assignment: CDR1 MNHEY and CDR2 SVGAGI. The V and J ends lost 7 bases and 7 bases, in that order; junction bases with no gene match: 6. The CDR3 DNA reads TGTGCCAGCAAGAGACTAGCGGGGCCTGAGCAGTACTTC. Translated, it gives CASKRLAGPEQYF.

The genes are TRBV30 and TRBJ2-7, with 7 bases aligning to TRBD1. The CDR3 has 14 residues. Losses at the gene ends were 2 bases for V and 0 bases for J; bases not matched to a gene: 4. Germline V lookup: CDR1 GTSNPN, CDR2 SVGIG (reference sequence). The CDR3 DNA reads TGTGCCTGGAGTCCCCGGGACAGCTCCTACGAGCAGTACTTC. Its translation is CAWSPRDSSYEQYF.

In nucleotides, the CDR3 is TGTGCCAGCAGTTTTATGGGGGGGATCTCTGGAAACACCATATATTTT. Amino acids: CASSFMGGISGNTIYF. V usage is TRBV28 and J usage is TRBJ1-3; a possible D gene is TRBD1 (5 bases). V lost 3 bases and J lost 0, with 12 bases in between. The germline V gene encodes CDR1 MDHEN and CDR2 SYDVKM. The CDR3 sequence is 16 residues long.

The gene calls are TRBV2 and TRBJ2-1; the match to TRBD2 covers 9 bases. The CDR3 has 15 residues. The V gene's germline CDR1 is SNHLY and CDR2 FYNNEI. The ends lost 6 bases at V and 6 bases at J; junction bases unmatched: 9. CDR3 residues: CASRGSSGSGNEQFF. CDR3 nucleotide sequence: TGTGCCAGCAGGGGGAGTAGCGGGAGCGGCAATGAGCAGTTCTTC.

The V call is TRBV4-1, the J call TRBJ2-3, with 9 bases aligning to TRBD2. Looked up from germline, CDR1 is MGHRA and CDR2 is YSYEKL. V lost 1 base to trimming and J lost 3 bases; unmatched junction nucleotides: 5. This CDR3 has 16 amino acids. In nucleotides, the CDR3 is TGCGCCAGCAGCCAAGGGATTAGCGGGAGAACAGATACGCAGTATTTT. This translates into CASSQGISGRTDTQYF.

This sequence joins TRBV6-1 and TRBJ2-7; TRBD2 might be the D (5 bases). Between the trimmed V and J ends, which lost 11 bases and 0 bases, there was a span of 14 bases. Per the germline V gene, CDR1 is MNHNS and CDR2 is SASEGT. The CDR3 runs to 13 residues. CDR3 DNA: TGTGCCGCCGGACCCGGGATCTCCTACGAGCAGTACTTC. This translates into CAAGPGISYEQYF.

The J gene is TRBJ2-3, the V gene TRBV9, with 7 nucleotides matching TRBD2. Germline V lookup: CDR1 SGDLS, CDR2 YYNGEE. The V segment lost 0 bases and the J segment 4 bases; nucleotides outside the gene matches: 2. This CDR3 has 14 residues. CDR3 residues: CASSVGGSADTQYF. In DNA form, the CDR3 reads TGTGCCAGCAGCGTAGGCGGGAGTGCAGATACGCAGTATTTT.

The V gene is TRBV29-1, the J gene TRBJ1-1; perhaps TRBD1 as D (5 bases). Trimming removed 7 bases at V and 2 bases at J, with 8 bases between. The CDR3 runs 11 residues. Germline V lookup: CDR1 SQVTM, CDR2 ANQGSEA. CDR3 region: CSGQINTEAFF. Here the CDR3 DNA reads TGCAGCGGACAGATTAACACTGAAGCTTTCTTT.

J is TRBJ2-1 and V is TRBV19, with D tentatively TRBD2 (7 bases). V was trimmed by 11 bases and J by 10 bases, leaving 12 bases between them. The CDR3 sequence is 10 residues long. Germline CDR1 and CDR2: LNHDA and SQIVND (reference sequence). The CDR3 protein is CAAGDREQFF. The CDR3 nucleotides are TGTGCCGCGGGAGACAGGGAGCAGTTCTTC.

The V call is TRBV25-1, the J call TRBJ1-2; 9 nucleotides line up with TRBD1. Losses at the gene ends were 2 bases for V and 8 bases for J; bases not matched to a gene: 9. This CDR3 region has 15 residues. CDR1 and CDR2 (germline): MGHDK, SYGVNS. The CDR3 DNA is TGTGCCAGCAGTGAAGGAGGGACAGGGTCGGGCGGCTACACCTTC. Translated, it gives CASSEGGTGSGGYTF.

The chain links TRBV19 to TRBJ2-4; 7 bases map to TRBD1. The CDR3 extends over 12 amino acids. The V segment lost 6 bases and the J segment 7 bases; nucleotides outside the gene matches: 3. Germline CDR1 reads LNHDA; CDR2 reads SQIVND (reference sequence). CDR3 nucleotides: TGTGCCAGTAGAGGACAGGACAACATTCAGTACTTC. Its protein product is CASRGQDNIQYF.

J is TRBJ2-7 and V is TRBV14, with 8 bases lining up with TRBD2. Germline assignment: CDR1 SGHDN and CDR2 FVKESK. Trimming at V came to 0 bases and at J to 3 bases, leaving 7 bases not matched to a gene. The CDR3 has 16 residues. This chain's CDR3 is CASSQEVGLADYEQYF. CDR3 coding DNA: TGTGCCAGCAGCCAAGAAGTCGGACTAGCCGACTACGAGCAGTACTTC.

The chain couples TRBV14 to TRBJ2-7, with TRBD1 matching over 9 bases. The CDR3 is 16 amino acids. Trimming removed 4 bases from V and 5 bases from J; junction bases left unmatched: 12. Germline V gives CDR1 SGHDN, CDR2 FVKESK. The CDR3 nucleotides are TGTGCCAGCAGCCGACACCCTGGACAGGGGAAACACGAGCAGTACTTC. It yields the protein CASSRHPGQGKHEQYF.

V and J are TRBV7-9 and TRBJ2-7, with D possibly being TRBD2 (5 bases). V was trimmed by 0 bases and J by 3 bases, leaving 9 bases between them. The CDR3 length is 14 residues. Germline values: CDR1 SEHNR, CDR2 FQNEAQ (reference sequence). The DNA of the CDR3 is TGTGCCAGCAGCTTAGCGGGAGTCCTCTACGAGCAGTACTTC. This translates into CASSLAGVLYEQYF.

This chain uses TRBV6-1 with TRBJ2-7; tentatively, D is TRBD2 (7 bases). CDR3 size: 13 residues. V shed 10 bases and J shed 3 bases, with 16 bases lying between them. Per germline, CDR1 MNHNS and CDR2 SASEGT. CDR3: CAIRRGPYYEQYF. In DNA form, the CDR3 reads TGTGCCATCAGGCGGGGGCCTTACTACGAGCAGTACTTC.

This chain joins TRBV28 and TRBJ2-1; D is possibly TRBD2 (6 bases). This CDR3 is 17 amino acids long. Germline CDR1 and CDR2: MDHEN and SYDVKM. V was clipped by 5 bases and J by 0 bases, with 17 bases between them. CDR3 loop: CASSQDKDYPSYNEQFF. CDR3 coding DNA: TGTGCCAGCAGTCAAGATAAGGACTACCCCTCCTACAATGAGCAGTTCTTC.

The chain couples TRBV2 to TRBJ2-7; D uncertain. The CDR3 spans 15 residues. The V and J ends lost 0 bases and 6 bases respectively, with 15 bases between them. Germline V gene lookup returns CDR1 SNHLY and CDR2 FYNNEI. The CDR3 sequence: CASSEALKVGFEQYF. The CDR3 nucleotides read TGTGCCAGCAGTGAAGCGCTTAAGGTGGGCTTCGAGCAGTACTTC.

This rearrangement joins TRBV7-9 to TRBJ2-7; 9 bases line up with TRBD2. With 1 base clipped from V and 3 bases from J, the junction kept 4 bases outside the gene matches. The germline V gene has CDR1 SEHNR and CDR2 FQNEAQ (reference sequence). This CDR3 spans 15 amino acids. The chain's CDR3 is CASSLGGTSSYEQYF. The CDR3 DNA is TGTGCCAGCAGCTTAGGAGGGACTAGCAGCTACGAGCAGTACTTC.

V and J are TRBV28 and TRBJ2-3; D possibly corresponds to TRBD2 (6 bases). V was cut by 6 bases and J by 1 base, with 8 bases left in between. The CDR3 has 13 amino acids. From germline, CDR1 is MDHEN and CDR2 SYDVKM. Here the CDR3 reads CASRPGGTDTQYF. The CDR3, as DNA: TGTGCCAGCAGGCCGGGGGGCACAGATACGCAGTATTTT.